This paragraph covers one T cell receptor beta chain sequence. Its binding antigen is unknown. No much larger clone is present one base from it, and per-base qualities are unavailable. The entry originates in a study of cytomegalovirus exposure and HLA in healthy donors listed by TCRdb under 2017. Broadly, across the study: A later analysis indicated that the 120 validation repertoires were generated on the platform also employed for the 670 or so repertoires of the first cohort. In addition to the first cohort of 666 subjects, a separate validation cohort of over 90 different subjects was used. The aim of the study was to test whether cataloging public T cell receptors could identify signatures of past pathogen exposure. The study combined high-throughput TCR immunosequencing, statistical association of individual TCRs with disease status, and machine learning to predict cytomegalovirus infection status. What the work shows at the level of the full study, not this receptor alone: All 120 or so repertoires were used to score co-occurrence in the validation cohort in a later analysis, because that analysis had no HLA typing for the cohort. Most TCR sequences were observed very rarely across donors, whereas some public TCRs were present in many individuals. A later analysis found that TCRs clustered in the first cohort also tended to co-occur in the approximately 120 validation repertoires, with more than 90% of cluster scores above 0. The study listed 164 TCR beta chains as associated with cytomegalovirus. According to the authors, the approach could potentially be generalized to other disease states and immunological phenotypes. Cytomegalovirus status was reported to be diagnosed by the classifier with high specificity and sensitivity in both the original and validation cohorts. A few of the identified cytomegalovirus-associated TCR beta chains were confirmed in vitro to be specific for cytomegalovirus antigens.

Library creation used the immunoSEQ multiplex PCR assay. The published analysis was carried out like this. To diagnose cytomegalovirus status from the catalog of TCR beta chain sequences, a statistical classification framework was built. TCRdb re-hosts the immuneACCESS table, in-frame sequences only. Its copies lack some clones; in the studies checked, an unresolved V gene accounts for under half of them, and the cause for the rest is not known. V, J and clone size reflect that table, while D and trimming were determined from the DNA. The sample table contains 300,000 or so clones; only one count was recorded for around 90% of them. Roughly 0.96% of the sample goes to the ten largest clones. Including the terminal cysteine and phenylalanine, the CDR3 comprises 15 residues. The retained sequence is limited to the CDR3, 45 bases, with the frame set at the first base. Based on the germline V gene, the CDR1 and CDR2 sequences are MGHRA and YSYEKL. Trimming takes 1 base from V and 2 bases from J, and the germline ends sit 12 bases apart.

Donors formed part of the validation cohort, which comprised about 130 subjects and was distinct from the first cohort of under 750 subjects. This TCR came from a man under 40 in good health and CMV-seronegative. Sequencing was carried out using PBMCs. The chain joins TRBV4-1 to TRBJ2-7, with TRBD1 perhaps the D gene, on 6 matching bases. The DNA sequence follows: TGCGCCAGCAGCCAAGGAACAGGGATCACCTACGAGCAGTACTTC. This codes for CASSQGTGITYEQYF.